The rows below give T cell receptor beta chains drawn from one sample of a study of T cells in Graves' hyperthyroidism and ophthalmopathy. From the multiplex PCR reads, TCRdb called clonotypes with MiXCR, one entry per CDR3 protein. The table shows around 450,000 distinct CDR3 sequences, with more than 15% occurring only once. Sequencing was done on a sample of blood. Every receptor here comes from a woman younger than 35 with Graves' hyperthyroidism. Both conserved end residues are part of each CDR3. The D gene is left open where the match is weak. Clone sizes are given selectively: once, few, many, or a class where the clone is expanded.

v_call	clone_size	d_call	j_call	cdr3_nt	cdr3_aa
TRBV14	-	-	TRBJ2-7	TGTGCCAGCAGCCTAAACACCGGACAGATGTACGAGCAGTACTTC	CASSLNTGQMYEQYF
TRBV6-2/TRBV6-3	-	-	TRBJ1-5	TGTGCCAGCAGTTCTGGAGGGTTTGACAAGACCAATCAGCCCCAGCATTTT	CASSSGGFDKTNQPQHF
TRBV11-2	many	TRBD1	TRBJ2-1	TGTGCCAGCAGCCCGGGGACAGGCTCCTACAATGAGCAGTTCTTC	CASSPGTGSYNEQFF
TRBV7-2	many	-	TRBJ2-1	TGTGCCAGCAGCCTACAGGGACTTGGGTACAATGAGCAGTTCTTC	CASSLQGLGYNEQFF
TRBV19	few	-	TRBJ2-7	TGTGCCAGTAGTATAGCTGGCCCTTCCGAGCAGTACTTC	CASSIAGPSEQYF
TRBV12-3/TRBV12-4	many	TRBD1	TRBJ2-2	TGTGCCAGCAGTAACAGGGGTCGCGGCACCGGGGAGCTGTTTTTT	CASSNRGRGTGELFF
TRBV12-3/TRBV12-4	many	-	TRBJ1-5	TGTGCCAGCACCAAGGACCGATTCGGGCAGCCCCAGCATTTT	CASTKDRFGQPQHF
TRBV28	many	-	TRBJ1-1	TGTGCCAGCAGTTTATTACTACTAGGAGACAGGACGAGGAAGAACACTGAAGCTTTCTTT	CASSLLLLGDRTRKNTEAFF
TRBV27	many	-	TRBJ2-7	TGTGCCAGCAGTTGGGCCCGCGCCTACGAGCAGTACTTC	CASSWARAYEQYF
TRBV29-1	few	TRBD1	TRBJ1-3	TGCAGCGTTGGCCGCAGGGGGCCTGGAAACACCATATATTTT	CSVGRRGPGNTIYF
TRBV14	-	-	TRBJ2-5	TGTGCCAGCAGCCAAGATCGAGGAGAGACCCAGTACTTC	CASSQDRGETQYF
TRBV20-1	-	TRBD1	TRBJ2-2	TGCAGTGCTAAAAGAAGACAGGGAACCGGGGAGCTGTTTTTT	CSAKRRQGTGELFF
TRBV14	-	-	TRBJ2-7	TGTGCCAGCAGCCTAAAGGCTCCCGGCGAGCAGTACTTC	CASSLKAPGEQYF
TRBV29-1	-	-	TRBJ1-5	TGCAGCGTTGATACCCGGGGGTATAGCAATCAGCCCCAGCATTTT	CSVDTRGYSNQPQHF
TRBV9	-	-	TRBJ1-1	TGTGCCAGCAGCGCAATCCATGGCTTAACTGAAGCTTTCTTT	CASSAIHGLTEAFF
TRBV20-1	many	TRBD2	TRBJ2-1	TGCAGTGCTAGAAAAACGGGACTAGCGGGATCCTACAATGAGCAGTTCTTC	CSARKTGLAGSYNEQFF
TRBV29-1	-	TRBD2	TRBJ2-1	TGCAGCGTTAGGACTAGCCCCTATGAGCAGTTCTTC	CSVRTSPYEQFF
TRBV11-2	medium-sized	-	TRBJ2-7	TGTGCCAGCAGCTTCTTATACGAGCAGTACTTC	CASSFLYEQYF
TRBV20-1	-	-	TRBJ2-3	TGCAGTGCTAGGGGACCGACACTCACAGATACGCAGTATTTT	CSARGPTLTDTQYF
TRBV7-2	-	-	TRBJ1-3	TGTGCCAGCAGCTTAGTCGACCGAAACTCTGGAAACACCATATATTTT	CASSLVDRNSGNTIYF
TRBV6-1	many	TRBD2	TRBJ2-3	TGTGCCAGCAGGGATTTAGCGGGGGTCACAGATACGCAGTATTTT	CASRDLAGVTDTQYF
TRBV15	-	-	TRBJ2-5	TGTGCCACCAGCGACAGAGAGACCCAGTACTTC	CATSDRETQYF
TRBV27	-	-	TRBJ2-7	TGTGTCAGCAGTCCCGGGACTTCCTACGAGCAGTACTTC	CVSSPGTSYEQYF
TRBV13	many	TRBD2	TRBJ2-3	TGTGCCAGCAGCATCAGACTAGCGGGAGGGACAGATACGCAGTATTTT	CASSIRLAGGTDTQYF
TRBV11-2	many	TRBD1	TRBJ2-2	TGTGCCAGCGCACCGATTCAGGGGGTCAGCCCCAACCGGGAGCTGTTTTTT	CASAPIQGVSPNRELFF
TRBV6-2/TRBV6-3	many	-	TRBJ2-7	TGTGCCAGCAGTTACTCGGTCCCGGGGCAGTTCCCCTCCTACGAGCAGTACTTC	CASSYSVPGQFPSYEQYF
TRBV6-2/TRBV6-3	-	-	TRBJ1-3	TGTGCCAGCAGTTATAATGGACCCTTGGGAAACACCATATATTTT	CASSYNGPLGNTIYF
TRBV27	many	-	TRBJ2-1	TGTGCCAGCAGACCGGGACATTCCTACAATGAGCAGTTCTTC	CASRPGHSYNEQFF
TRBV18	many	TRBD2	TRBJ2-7	TGTGCCAGCTCACCGCAATTTAGCGGGGGACTGGACGAGCAGTACTTC	CASSPQFSGGLDEQYF
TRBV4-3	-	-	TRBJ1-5	TGCGCCAGCAGCCAAGATAAGGGGGGCAGCCAGCCCCAGCATTTT	CASSQDKGGSQPQHF
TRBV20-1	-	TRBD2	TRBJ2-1	TGCAGTGCTAGAGAGACGGTTCGGACTAGCGGCTACAATGAGCAGTTCTTC	CSARETVRTSGYNEQFF
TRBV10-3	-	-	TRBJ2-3	TGTGCCATCCGGACTACAGATACGCAGTATTTT	CAIRTTDTQYF
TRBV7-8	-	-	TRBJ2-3	TGTGCCAGCCGGGGCAGGGGCACAGATACGCAGTATTTT	CASRGRGTDTQYF
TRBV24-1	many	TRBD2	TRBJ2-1	TGTGCCACCAGTGACCTAGCGGGGGGGCACAATGAGCAGTTCTTC	CATSDLAGGHNEQFF
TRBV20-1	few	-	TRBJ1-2	TGCAGTGCTAGCATATACCTGACGGGAGCTAACTATGGCTACACCTTC	CSASIYLTGANYGYTF
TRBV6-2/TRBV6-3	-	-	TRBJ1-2	TGTGCCAGCAGACCTTCATCCCCGGATAACTATGGCTACACCTTC	CASRPSSPDNYGYTF
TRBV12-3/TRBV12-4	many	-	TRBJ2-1	TGTGCCAGCAGTTTAACCCCAATCGCCTACAATGAGCAGTTCTTC	CASSLTPIAYNEQFF
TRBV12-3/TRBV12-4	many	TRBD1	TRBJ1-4	TGTGCCAGCAGCCCAAACAGGGGGACTAATGAAAAACTGTTTTTT	CASSPNRGTNEKLFF
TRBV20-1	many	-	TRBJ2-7	TGCAGTGCTAGAAAAGCACAGTACGAGCAGTACTTC	CSARKAQYEQYF
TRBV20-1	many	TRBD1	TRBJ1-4	TGCAGTGCTAGACTTCCGGGACAGGGTAATGAAAAACTGTTTTTT	CSARLPGQGNEKLFF
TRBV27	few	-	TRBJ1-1	TGTGCCAGCAGTTTTTACCGGGACGGGAACACTGAAGCTTTCTTT	CASSFYRDGNTEAFF
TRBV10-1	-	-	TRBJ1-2	TGCGCCAGCAGTGAATCAGGGACCTATGGCTACACCTTC	CASSESGTYGYTF
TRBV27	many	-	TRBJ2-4	TGTGCCAGCAGTTTCCAGGGACTAGCCAAAAACATTCAGTACTTC	CASSFQGLAKNIQYF
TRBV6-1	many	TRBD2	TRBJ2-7	TGTGCCAGCAGTGAAGCTAGCGGGGGGGCCTACGAGCAGTACTTC	CASSEASGGAYEQYF
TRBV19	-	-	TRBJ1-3	TGTGCCAGTAGTATCCCCGGACGGACCTTAAACACCATATATTTT	CASSIPGRTLNTIYF
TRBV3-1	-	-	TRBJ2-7	TGTGCCAGCAGCCAAGGGGGAGGGGGCTCCTACGAGCAGTACTTC	CASSQGGGGSYEQYF
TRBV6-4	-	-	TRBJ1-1	TGTGCCAGCAGTCCTAGGGAGAGCACTGAAGCTTTCTTT	CASSPRESTEAFF
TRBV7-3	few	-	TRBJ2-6	TGTGCCAGCAGCTTATCGGCCGAGAGCTCTGGGGCCAACGTCCTGACTTTC	CASSLSAESSGANVLTF
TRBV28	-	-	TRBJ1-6	TGTGCCAGCAGTTTGTCGACCCGACCCCTCCACTTT	CASSLSTRPLHF
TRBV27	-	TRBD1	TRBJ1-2	TGTGCCAGCAGTTCATTCTCCGGGACAGGGGTTATCTATGGCTACACCTTC	CASSSFSGTGVIYGYTF